This is a list of T cell receptor beta chains from one sample in a study of blood T cell repertoires in COVID-19. TCRdb's copy holds only in-frame clones and misses some; the assay was immunoSEQ multiplex PCR. The data show approximately 210,000 clones, roughly four fifths seen once. The sequenced material came from peripheral blood. These receptors all come from a woman aged 40 to 49 with acute or convalescent COVID-19. Each CDR3 is given with its conserved first and last residue. A D gene is named only where the DNA matches it firmly. Not all rows give a size; the values are once, few, many and, for expanded clones, a class.

CDR3aa	CDR3nt	d_gene	abundance	j_gene	v_gene
CASSSTKGTQYF	TGTGCCAGCAGCTCGACTAAGGGTACGCAGTATTTT	NA	NA	TRBJ2-3	TRBV6-5
CSVRSGNTIYF	TGCAGCGTTCGCTCTGGAAACACCATATATTTT	NA	once	TRBJ1-3	TRBV29-1
CASSGGTGGNSPLHF	TGTGCCAGCAGCGGAGGGACAGGGGGTAATTCACCCCTCCACTTT	TRBD1	NA	TRBJ1-6	TRBV9
CAWRGQDGGYTF	TGTGCCTGGAGAGGACAGGACGGTGGCTACACCTTC	TRBD1	NA	TRBJ1-2	TRBV30
CASSTDRDDGYTF	TGTGCCAGCTCAACCGACAGGGATGATGGCTACACCTTC	TRBD1	NA	TRBJ1-2	TRBV18
CASSQDVLYNEQFF	TGCGCCAGCAGCCAAGATGTCCTCTACAATGAGCAGTTCTTC	NA	NA	TRBJ2-1	TRBV4-1
CASSQDGRVWEKLFF	TGCGCCAGCAGCCAAGATGGCAGGGTTTGGGAAAAACTGTTTTTT	NA	NA	TRBJ1-4	TRBV4-3
CASTTGAGTEAFF	TGCGCCAGCACTACAGGGGCCGGCACTGAAGCTTTCTTT	TRBD1	NA	TRBJ1-1	TRBV5-1
CASTPGLADRTDTQYF	TGTGCCAGCACCCCGGGACTAGCGGACCGCACAGATACGCAGTATTTT	TRBD2	NA	TRBJ2-3	TRBV28
CASSPQEAGGVHNEQFF	TGCGCCAGCAGCCCCCAAGAGGCAGGGGGCGTCCACAATGAGCAGTTCTTC	TRBD1	NA	TRBJ2-1	TRBV5-1
CASSTGGTGAEAFF	TGTGCCAGCAGTACAGGGGGCACTGGCGCTGAAGCTTTCTTT	TRBD1	NA	TRBJ1-1	TRBV6-6
CASSFDGDSGYTF	TGTGCCAGCAGTTTTGATGGGGACAGTGGCTACACCTTC	TRBD1	NA	TRBJ1-2	TRBV27
CAWSVEGANTEAFF	TGTGCCTGGAGTGTAGAGGGGGCCAACACTGAAGCTTTCTTT	TRBD1	NA	TRBJ1-1	TRBV30
CASSPTRVGANVLTF	TGTGCCAGCTCACCCACCAGGGTCGGGGCCAACGTCCTGACTTTC	NA	NA	TRBJ2-6	TRBV18
CASSPQGTDTQYF	TGTGCCAGCAGCCCCCAGGGTACAGATACGCAGTATTTT	NA	NA	TRBJ2-3	TRBV9
CASSQRGGPNTGELFF	TGCGCCAGCAGCCAGCGGGGGGGCCCTAACACCGGGGAGCTGTTTTTT	TRBD2	NA	TRBJ2-2	TRBV4-1
CASSGGQGASLDGYTF	TGCGCCAGCAGCGGCGGACAGGGGGCGAGTTTGGATGGCTACACCTTC	TRBD1	NA	TRBJ1-2	TRBV5-1
CASRPYQGVYLEQYF	TGTGCCAGCAGACCCTACCAGGGGGTCTACCTCGAGCAGTACTTC	TRBD1	few	TRBJ2-7	TRBV27
CASSEISGQGSAGELFF	TGCGCCAGCAGTGAGATCTCGGGACAGGGTTCCGCCGGGGAGCTGTTTTTT	TRBD1	NA	TRBJ2-2	TRBV10-2
CASSPGQASTDTQYF	TGTGCCAGCAGCCCGGGACAGGCTAGCACAGATACGCAGTATTTT	TRBD1	NA	TRBJ2-3	TRBV5-8
CASSRDRGREKLFF	TGTGCCAGCAGCCGCGACAGGGGGCGTGAAAAACTGTTTTTT	TRBD1	NA	TRBJ1-4	TRBV7-9
CASSSRLAGGQGETQYF	TGTGCCAGCAGCTCCCGGTTAGCGGGAGGGCAGGGGGAGACCCAGTACTTC	TRBD2	NA	TRBJ2-5	TRBV7-9
CASSLAGQGQGEKLFF	TGCGCCAGCAGCTTGGCCGGACAGGGTCAAGGTGAAAAACTGTTTTTT	TRBD1	NA	TRBJ1-4	TRBV5-1
CASSNTVYYGYTF	TGTGCCAGCAGCAACACAGTTTACTATGGCTACACCTTC	NA	NA	TRBJ1-2	TRBV11-2
CASSQGLAGGPRNEQFF	TGCGCCAGCAGCCAAGGCCTGGCGGGAGGGCCTAGGAATGAGCAGTTCTTC	TRBD2	few	TRBJ2-1	TRBV4-3
CASRPDSYTEAFF	TGCGCCAGCAGGCCGGACAGTTACACTGAAGCTTTCTTT	NA	NA	TRBJ1-1	TRBV5-1
CASSRGRSYNEQFF	TGTGCCTCAAGCAGGGGGCGCTCCTACAATGAGCAGTTCTTC	TRBD1	NA	TRBJ2-1	TRBV13
CASSYLAGMYNEQFF	TGTGCCAGCAGTTACCTAGCGGGAATGTACAATGAGCAGTTCTTC	TRBD2	NA	TRBJ2-1	TRBV6-5
CAISVTSSITDTQYF	TGTGCCATCAGTGTGACTAGCAGCATCACAGATACGCAGTATTTT	TRBD2	NA	TRBJ2-3	TRBV10-3
CATSSQLAGASNEQFF	TGTGCCACCAGCAGTCAACTAGCGGGGGCCTCCAATGAGCAGTTCTTC	TRBD2	once	TRBJ2-1	TRBV15
CASSPPFSGSRTDTQYF	TGTGCCAGCAGCCCGCCATTTAGCGGGAGTAGAACAGATACGCAGTATTTT	TRBD2	NA	TRBJ2-3	TRBV7-2
CASSYSTSGANVLTF	TGTGCCAGTAGCTACAGTACCTCTGGGGCCAACGTCCTGACTTTC	NA	NA	TRBJ2-6	TRBV19
CSSDPGDTQYF	TGCAGCAGTGACCCGGGGGATACGCAGTATTTT	NA	NA	TRBJ2-3	TRBV29-1